This T cell receptor (beta chain) was documented in a study of Graves' ophthalmopathy and Graves' hyperthyroidism. Study-level findings and limits: Blood shared most expanded thyroid clonotypes above 0.001 frequency. Ophthalmopathy was separated from stable hyperthyroidism by a 13-signature model with 85% to 90% sensitivity and around 84% specificity.

The germline CDR1 and CDR2 sequences are SGHVS and FNYEAQ. The V gene lost 1 base and the J gene lost 7 bases, with 10 bases spanning the gap. This CDR3 comprises 13 residues. This clonotype was seen many times. Its specificity is not known. The authors amplified TCR beta CDR3 regions from RNA transcripts. RT-PCR was first run with HTBI primers, then multiplex PCR in a second round. TCRdb reprocessed the multiplex PCR reads via MiXCR and lists one record per CDR3 protein. The table has approximately 210,000 distinct CDR3 sequences, around 30% seen once. The clonotype originates from a man aged 45 to 65 with Graves' ophthalmopathy. The chain employs TRBV7-6 and TRBJ2-5; D is undetermined. The sequencing input was peripheral blood. The CDR3 loop reads CASSLDIEATQYF. In DNA form, the CDR3 reads TGTGCCAGCAGCTTAGATATCGAAGCGACCCAGTACTTC. The variable domain in full, with the rest retrieved from reference TRBV7-6 and TRBJ2-5, is GAGVSQSPRYKVTKRGQDVALRCDPISGHVSLYWYRQALGQGPEFLTYFNYEAQQDKSGLPNDRFSAERPEGSISTLTIQRTEQRDSAMYRCASSLDIEATQYFGPGTRLLVL.